This T cell receptor beta chain is drawn from a study of shared clonotypes between healthy human individuals. Deep was the level used in running the assay. Clones were sequenced by immunoSEQ multiplex PCR, and TCRdb holds only the in-frame ones, with some missing. The sample holds some 580,000 clones, 95% to 98% seen once. Naive CD45RA+ and memory CD45RA-negative subsets were split from CD4+ cells. Sequencing input: naive CD4+ T cells sorted from blood. Subset given: CD45RA+ positively selected. The receptor's source is a woman aged 25 to 39 in good health.

The CDR3 region is CASSPNAGLLAKNIQYF. CDR3 DNA: TGTGCCAGCTCACCCAACGCCGGATTGCTAGCCAAAAACATTCAGTACTTC. This rearrangement joins TRBV18 to TRBJ2-4, with D uncertain. The CDR3 has 17 residues. The V gene's germline CDR1 is KGHSH and CDR2 LQKENI. V was clipped by 3 bases and J by 0 bases, with 15 bases between them.